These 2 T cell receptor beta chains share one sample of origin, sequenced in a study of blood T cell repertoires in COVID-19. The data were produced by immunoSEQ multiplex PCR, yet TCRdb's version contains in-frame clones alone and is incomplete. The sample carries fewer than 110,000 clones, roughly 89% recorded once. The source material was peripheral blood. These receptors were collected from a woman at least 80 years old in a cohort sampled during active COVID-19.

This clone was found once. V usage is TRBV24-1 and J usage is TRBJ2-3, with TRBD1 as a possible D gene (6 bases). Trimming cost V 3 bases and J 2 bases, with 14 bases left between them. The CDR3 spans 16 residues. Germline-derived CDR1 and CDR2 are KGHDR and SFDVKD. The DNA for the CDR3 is TGTGCCACCAGTGATCCAAAGGACAGTTCCACAGATACGCAGTATTTT. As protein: CATSDPKDSSTDTQYF.

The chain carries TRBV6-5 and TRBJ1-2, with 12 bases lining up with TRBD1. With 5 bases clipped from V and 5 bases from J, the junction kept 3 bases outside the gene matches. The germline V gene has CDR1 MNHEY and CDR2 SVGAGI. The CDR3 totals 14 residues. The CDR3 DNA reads TGTGCCAGCAGTAGGGGACAGGGGGCGTATGGCTACACCTTC. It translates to CASSRGQGAYGYTF.